The 25 T cell receptor beta chains in this list originate from one sample, sequenced in a study of blood T cell repertoires in COVID-19. Sequencing used immunoSEQ multiplex PCR; TCRdb keeps in-frame clones, though not all of them. The sample yields fewer than 350,000 clones, approximately 86% seen once. The sequencing sample was made of peripheral blood. Receptors originate from an older woman with COVID-19, enrolled during active disease.

The rearrangement links TRBV5-8 to TRBJ1-5; D unclear. Trimming shortened V by 4 bases and J by 7 bases, and 9 bases separated the two germline ends. The CDR3 sequence is 12 residues long. Germline V lookup: CDR1 SGHTS, CDR2 YDEGEE. The CDR3 sequence: CASSLLRQPQHF. The CDR3 DNA reads TGTGCCAGCAGCCTCCTGCGCCAGCCCCAGCATTTT.

The chain has TRBV6-1 and TRBJ2-7, with 7 bases identical to TRBD1. The germline V gene encodes CDR1 MNHNS and CDR2 SASEGT. The ends lost 0 bases at V and 2 bases at J; junction bases unmatched: 16. The length of the CDR3 is 19 residues. For the CDR3, the DNA is TGTGCCAGCAGTGAAGCGCCTCGAGCAGACAGGGAACCTACCTACGAGCAGTACTTC. Its translation: CASSEAPRADREPTYEQYF.

V gene TRBV11-2 combines with J gene TRBJ2-1; TRBD1 is a possible D gene (5 bases). The CDR3 contains 13 residues. Between the trimmed V and J ends, which lost 5 bases and 3 bases, there was a span of 8 bases. Germline lookup yields CDR1 SGHAT and CDR2 FQNNGV. The CDR3 DNA follows: TGTGCCAGCAGCACAGGTTTCTACAATGAGCAGTTCTTC. Translating it yields CASSTGFYNEQFF.

Concerning this clone itself: One end of the junction varies from germline; a read error may be responsible. The chain employs TRBV18 and TRBJ1-6, with D possibly matching TRBD1 (6 bases). The length of the CDR3 is 12 residues. Germline CDR1 and CDR2: KGHSH and LQKENI. The CDR3 DNA follows: TGTGCCAGCTCACCCCACCCTACCCCTCAGGGGTTT. This codes for CASSPHPTPQGF.

V gene TRBV19 combines with J gene TRBJ2-4, with 9 bases lining up with TRBD1. CDR1 and CDR2 (germline): LNHDA, SQIVND (reference sequence). V lost 5 bases and J lost 3; bases outside the gene matches: 5. The CDR3 spans 15 residues. CDR3 coding DNA: TGTGCCAGTAGTCAACAGGGGGCGGGCAAAAACATTCAGTACTTC. Protein sequence: CASSQQGAGKNIQYF. Using reference TRBV19 and TRBJ2-4 for the parts outside the CDR3, the full variable domain is DGGITQSPKYLFRKEGQNVTLSCEQNLNHDAMYWYRQDPGQGLRLIYYSQIVNDFQKGDIAEGYSVSREKKESFPLTVTSAQKNPTAFYLCASSQQGAGKNIQYFGAGTRLSVL.

The rearrangement joins TRBV27 to TRBJ1-6, with D uncertain. The CDR3 runs to 17 residues. Germline values: CDR1 MNHEY, CDR2 SMNVEV (reference sequence). Trimming left V 3 bases short and J 2 bases short, with 14 bases between. DNA of the CDR3: TGTGCCAGCAGTTTCGGCACTCCAGGTACCTATAATTCACCCCTCCACTTT. Translated: CASSFGTPGTYNSPLHF.

This sequence joins TRBV27 and TRBJ1-6; 8 bases line up with TRBD1. The CDR3 loop spans 18 amino acids. V trimming: 3 bases; J trimming: 7 bases; junction bases outside the gene matches: 14. From germline, CDR1 is MNHEY and CDR2 SMNVEV (reference sequence). This CDR3 reads CASSLRPFSGGRNSPLHF. The CDR3 nucleotides are TGTGCCAGCAGTTTGCGACCCTTTTCAGGGGGCAGGAATTCACCCCTCCACTTT.

The chain uses TRBV28 and TRBJ2-5, with 9 bases aligning to TRBD2. This CDR3 has 15 amino acids. V trimming: 6 bases; J trimming: 1 base; junction bases outside the gene matches: 6. CDR1 and CDR2 from the germline V gene are MDHEN and SYDVKM. The CDR3 here is CASRLRGGGQETQYF. In DNA, the CDR3 is TGTGCCAGCAGGCTACGCGGGGGGGGCCAAGAGACCCAGTACTTC.

The chain couples TRBV6-5 to TRBJ1-1, with D possibly TRBD1 on 6 matching bases. This CDR3 is 14 amino acids long. Germline CDR1 MNHEY, CDR2 SVGAGI. Trimming took 8 bases from V and 5 from J, leaving 18 bases between them. The CDR3 sequence: CASQLQGRGTEAFF. The CDR3 DNA sequence: TGTGCCAGCCAACTCCAAGGCAGGGGAACTGAAGCTTTCTTT.

V gene TRBV7-9 combines with J gene TRBJ1-1, with 8 nucleotides matching TRBD1. The V and J ends lost 8 bases and 8 bases, in that order; junction bases with no gene match: 4. The CDR3 sequence is 11 residues long. Germline V CDR1 and CDR2: SEHNR, FQNEAQ (reference sequence). DNA of the CDR3: TGTGCCAGCGACAGGGGAGGGGAAGCTTTCTTT. This sequence encodes CASDRGGEAFF.

This clone was found once. The V and J genes are TRBV9 and TRBJ2-1, with 9 positions matching TRBD1. The CDR3 is 15 amino acids. The ends lost 4 bases at V and 6 bases at J; junction bases unmatched: 8. CDR1 and CDR2 from the germline V gene are SGDLS and YYNGEE. The CDR3 DNA is TGTGCCAGCAGCACCAGACAGGGGGACTCCAATGAGCAGTTCTTC. This gives the protein CASSTRQGDSNEQFF.

V and J are TRBV24-1 and TRBJ2-1, with 8 bases fitting TRBD2. J was trimmed by 4 bases and V by 4 bases; bases with no gene match: 17. This CDR3 has 19 residues. Germline loops: CDR1 KGHDR, CDR2 SFDVKD. CDR3 coding DNA: TGTGCCACCAGTGAGCCCGGTGGAGGAGCGGGGGCCTCTTACAATGAGCAGTTCTTC. Protein sequence: CATSEPGGGAGASYNEQFF.

In its sample, this clone was seen once. V usage is TRBV2 and J usage is TRBJ1-4; 12 bases match TRBD1. The CDR3 has 15 amino acids. Germline V CDR1 and CDR2: SNHLY, FYNNEI. The V gene end was trimmed by 3 bases and the J gene end by 10 bases; junction bases not matched to a gene: 6. For the CDR3, the DNA is TGTGCCAGCAGTGATGGGGACAGGGGGCGCGGAAAACTGTTTTTT. Translation gives CASSDGDRGRGKLFF.

The chain combines TRBV5-1 with TRBJ2-2; 10 bases are shared with TRBD2. Trimming at V came to 4 bases and at J to 5 bases, leaving 8 bases not matched to a gene. This CDR3 is 16 amino acids long. Germline CDR1 is SGHRS and CDR2 is YFSETQ. As DNA, the CDR3 is TGCGCCAGCAGCCCGGGGACTAGCGCGATGACCGGGGAGCTGTTTTTT. Encoded protein: CASSPGTSAMTGELFF.

V usage is TRBV29-1 and J usage is TRBJ2-3; D not certain. The germline V gene has CDR1 SQVTM and CDR2 ANQGSEA. The V end lost 3 bases, the J end lost 3 bases, and 7 bases lay between the germline ends. The length of the CDR3 is 12 residues. As DNA, the CDR3 is TGCAGCGTTGATCCCCAAACAGATACGCAGTATTTT. It codes for CSVDPQTDTQYF.

The rearrangement links TRBV11-2 to TRBJ1-2, with TRBD1 identical over 7 bases. The V and J ends lost 7 bases and 1 base, in that order; junction bases with no gene match: 9. Germline CDR1 reads SGHAT; CDR2 reads FQNNGV. The CDR3 sequence is 15 residues long. The CDR3 DNA follows: TGTGCCAGCATCCCAGACAGGGTTGGTAACTATGGCTACACCTTC. It yields the protein CASIPDRVGNYGYTF.

The chain couples TRBV29-1 to TRBJ1-2, with D hard to call. V shed 3 bases and J shed 8 bases, with 10 bases lying between them. Germline assignment: CDR1 SQVTM and CDR2 ANQGSEA. This CDR3 comprises 11 residues. The CDR3 sequence is CSVDGLAGYTF. CDR3 DNA sequence: TGCAGCGTTGACGGGTTGGCGGGCTACACCTTC.

This clone was detected once. The rearrangement uses TRBV3-1 (or the pseudogene TRBV3-2) and TRBJ2-7; D unresolved. The length of the CDR3 is 10 residues. Germline V gene sequence: CDR1 LGHDT, CDR2 YNNKEL (reference sequence). V lost 4 bases and J 4 bases, leaving 2 bases between the germline ends. Written as DNA, the CDR3 is TGTGCCAGCAGCCTATACGAGCAGTACTTC. Amino acids: CASSLYEQYF.

The rearrangement uses TRBV18 and TRBJ2-2; 7 nucleotides match TRBD1. The V and J ends lost 3 bases and 1 base, in that order; junction bases with no gene match: 8. Germline CDR1 reads KGHSH; CDR2 reads LQKENI. The CDR3 is 17 amino acids. The CDR3 nucleotides read TGTGCCAGCTCACCCACAGGGGCCTACGAGAACACCGGGGAGCTGTTTTTT. Amino acid sequence: CASSPTGAYENTGELFF.

CDR3 sequence (DNA): TGTGCCAGCAGCTGGACAGGGGTATTGAATGAGCAGTTCTTC. Protein sequence: CASSWTGVLNEQFF. The chain is built from TRBV28 and TRBJ2-1; 9 bases map to TRBD1. The CDR3 contains 14 residues. The germline CDR1 and CDR2 sequences are MDHEN and SYDVKM. The trim removed 6 bases at V and 7 bases at J, leaving 7 bases unmatched.

The chain links TRBV24-1 to TRBJ2-1; no definite D call. V shed 1 base and J shed 7 bases, with 4 bases lying between them. The CDR3 runs to 12 residues. Germline loops: CDR1 KGHDR, CDR2 SFDVKD. The DNA for the CDR3 is TGTGCCACCAGTGATTTTGAGAATGAGCAGTTCTTC. This sequence encodes CATSDFENEQFF.

This clone was picked up a small number of times. The CDR3 here is CASSFIRDRGYEQYF. The CDR3 DNA reads as TGTGCCAGCAGTTTCATCCGGGACAGGGGCTACGAGCAGTACTTC. The gene calls are TRBV27 and TRBJ2-7; 10 nucleotides line up with TRBD1. The CDR3 spans 15 residues. Trimming took 3 bases from V and 3 from J; bases not matched to a gene: 5. CDR1 MNHEY and CDR2 SMNVEV come from the germline V gene (reference sequence).

This sequence joins TRBV6-5 and TRBJ1-6; D is unresolved. Germline CDR1 reads MNHEY; CDR2 reads SVGAGI. Trimming left V 6 bases short and J 9 bases short, with 12 bases between. This CDR3 contains 13 residues. This CDR3 reads CASRLNPGSPLHF. CDR3 coding DNA: TGTGCCAGCAGGCTTAATCCGGGTTCACCCCTCCACTTT.

The V call is TRBV27, the J call TRBJ1-3, with 7 bases identical to TRBD1. The J segment lost 6 bases and the V segment lost 4 bases, leaving 12 bases of the junction unmatched. This CDR3 is built from 16 residues. Per germline, CDR1 MNHEY and CDR2 SMNVEV (reference sequence). The CDR3 spells CASSSRQGSPENTIYF. As DNA, the CDR3 is TGTGCCAGCAGTTCGAGACAGGGTTCACCCGAAAACACCATATATTTT.

The V and J genes are TRBV7-2 and TRBJ1-1; possible D gene TRBD1, 5 bases. Looked up from germline, CDR1 is SGHTA and CDR2 is FQGNSA. V lost 7 bases and J 2 bases, leaving 17 bases between the germline ends. This CDR3 contains 15 residues. This CDR3 is CASKKGSNLNTEAFF. CDR3 nucleotides: TGTGCCAGCAAAAAGGGGTCTAACTTAAACACTGAAGCTTTCTTT.